These 4 T cell receptor beta chains share one sample of origin, sequenced in a study of blood T cells in healthy people across ages. It was with a sample-barcoded 5' primer and a J-beta primer mix that a second PCR of about 6 to 12 cycles was run. TCRdb reprocessed the 5' RACE reads with MiXCR, giving one entry per CDR3 protein. The data hold about 670,000 distinct CDR3 sequences, with 52% observed a single time. The sample was blood. The origin of the receptors is a woman aged 80 or older in good health.

There are a few counts of this clonotype. This sequence joins TRBV20-1 and TRBJ2-2; possible D gene TRBD1, 6 bases. The V end lost 6 bases, the J end lost 7 bases, and 21 bases lay between the germline ends. The length of the CDR3 is 15 residues. Per germline, CDR1 DFQATT and CDR2 SNEGSKA (reference sequence). Here the CDR3 reads CSAIPGRGIGGELFF. Here the CDR3 DNA reads TGCAGTGCAATCCCGGGAAGGGGGATCGGCGGGGAGCTGTTTTTT.

This clonotype was observed many times. The chain combines TRBV7-9 with TRBJ2-7, with 9 nucleotides matching TRBD1. CDR1 is SEHNR and CDR2 is FQNEAQ in the germline V gene (reference sequence). The CDR3 spans 14 residues. The junction had 2 bases not matched to a gene; V was cut back by 5 bases and J by 0 bases. As DNA, the CDR3 is TGTGCCAGCAGCGCGGGACAGGGCTCCTACGAGCAGTACTTC. As protein: CASSAGQGSYEQYF.

This clonotype came up many times. The chain uses TRBV7-9 and TRBJ2-1, with TRBD2 matching 9 bases. The V gene's germline CDR1 is SEHNR and CDR2 FQNEAQ (reference sequence). The J segment lost 6 bases and the V segment lost 3 bases, leaving 6 bases of the junction unmatched. CDR3 length: 15 residues. CDR3 protein: CASSLGTSSLNEQFF. DNA of the CDR3: TGTGCCAGCAGCTTGGGGACTAGCAGTCTCAATGAGCAGTTCTTC.

As concerns this clonotype: A much larger clone sits a single nucleotide away, making a read error possible. The rearrangement uses TRBV6-6 and TRBJ2-4; 10 bases are shared with TRBD1. Germline V gene lookup returns CDR1 MNHNY and CDR2 SVGAGI (reference sequence). The CDR3 is made up of 13 amino acids. The CDR3 protein is CAGSAGTGAEQYF. The CDR3 region has the DNA TGTGCCGGCAGTGCAGGGACAGGGGCTGAGCAGTACTTC.